The 17 T cell receptor beta chains below were found in one sample sequenced in a study of graft-versus-host responses after intestinal transplantation listed by TCRdb under 2021. The label giving this sample's time point can be read as: cells obtained before transplantation from donor or recipient. The receptor library was made with the immunoSEQ multiplex PCR assay. As stored in TCRdb, this immuneACCESS dataset retains in-frame rearrangements with V and J assigned. A fraction of the clones does not appear; measured against another copy, unresolved V genes explain less than half of the discrepancy, and the remainder lacks a known reason. In this sample the table shows around 55,000 clones, approximately 88% of which occur a single time. Clones ranked in the top ten supply 0.5% to 0.65% of the sample. Which antigens these TCRs recognize remains unknown. Material: unstimulated CD4+ T cells sorted from spleen or lymph node cells, obtained before transplant. Source of these receptors: a human donor who was the organ donor for an intestinal transplant.

The chain recombines TRBV11-2 with TRBJ2-7, with 7 bases identical to TRBD2. Losses at the gene ends were 1 base for V and 1 base for J; bases not matched to a gene: 10. Germline V gene lookup returns CDR1 SGHAT and CDR2 FQNNGV. The CDR3 has 17 residues. Here the CDR3 DNA reads TGTGCCAGCAGCTTAGCCCTGGGGGGGATACCGTCCTACGAGCAGTACTTC. Translation gives CASSLALGGIPSYEQYF.

The chain recombines TRBV5-4 with TRBJ1-2; the D is unclear. The CDR3 is 14 amino acids. Trimming left V 5 bases short and J 2 bases short, with 13 bases between. The germline CDR1 and CDR2 sequences are SGHNT and YYREEE (reference sequence). CDR3 sequence (DNA): TGTGCCAGCAGTTACAAGGGAGAGAACTATGGCTACACCTTC. This codes for CASSYKGENYGYTF.

The rearrangement uses TRBV5-1 and TRBJ2-7; 14 positions match TRBD2. The ends lost 4 bases at V and 2 bases at J; junction bases unmatched: 8. The CDR3 length is 17 residues. Germline lookup yields CDR1 SGHRS and CDR2 YFSETQ. The CDR3 loop reads CASSPGLAGAGTYEQYF. DNA of the CDR3: TGCGCCAGCAGCCCGGGACTAGCGGGAGCAGGGACCTACGAGCAGTACTTC.

For the CDR3, the DNA is TGTGCCAGCAGCTTCCGCAATGAGCAGTTCTTC. Translated, it gives CASSFRNEQFF. J is TRBJ2-1 and V is TRBV7-2, with D hard to call. V was cut by 3 bases and J by 6 bases, with 3 bases left in between. The length of the CDR3 is 11 residues. Germline CDR1 and CDR2: SGHTA and FQGNSA.

J is TRBJ1-2 and V is TRBV28; 12 bases are shared with TRBD1. This CDR3 has 18 residues. CDR1 is MDHEN and CDR2 is SYDVKM in the germline V gene. V shed 5 bases and J 4 bases; nucleotides not matched to a gene: 14. The CDR3: CASSEPLGTGGGGYGYTF. CDR3 DNA: TGTGCCAGCAGTGAGCCATTAGGGACAGGGGGCGGTGGCTATGGCTACACCTTC.

The chain has TRBV30 and TRBJ2-7, with D perhaps TRBD2 (6 bases). V gave up 3 bases and J gave up 2 bases, with 23 bases separating them. Germline V CDR1 and CDR2: GTSNPN, SVGIG (reference sequence). CDR3 length equals 17 residues. DNA of the CDR3: TGTGCCTGGAGCCCGTTCTACCGAGGAGCGGGTCCCTACGAGCAGTACTTC. This gives the protein CAWSPFYRGAGPYEQYF.

The chain uses TRBV2 and TRBJ1-1; the D is unclear. Trimming shortened V by 4 bases and J by 1 base, and 7 bases separated the two germline ends. CDR1 and CDR2 from the germline V gene are SNHLY and FYNNEI. This CDR3 comprises 13 residues. CDR3 sequence reads: CASSGEANTEAFF. Here the CDR3 DNA reads TGTGCCAGCAGTGGGGAGGCGAACACTGAAGCTTTCTTT.

This clone was observed a handful of times. The V and J genes are TRBV5-1 and TRBJ1-3; D gene unclear. The CDR3 has 14 amino acids. Germline V gene lookup returns CDR1 SGHRS and CDR2 YFSETQ. Trimming left V 0 bases short and J 0 bases short, with 4 bases between. This CDR3 reads CASSLEHSGNTIYF. The CDR3 coding sequence is TGCGCCAGCAGCTTGGAGCACTCTGGAAACACCATATATTTT.

The gene calls are TRBV7-2 and TRBJ2-1; TRBD2 agrees at 7 bases. The CDR3 is 17 amino acids. The V gene end was trimmed by 1 base and the J gene end by 2 bases; junction bases not matched to a gene: 8. Germline V gene lookup returns CDR1 SGHTA and CDR2 FQGNSA. The CDR3 here is CASSLDHLAATYNEQFF. CDR3 coding DNA: TGTGCCAGCAGCTTAGACCATCTAGCGGCAACCTACAATGAGCAGTTCTTC.

The chain combines TRBV29-1 with TRBJ2-7, with TRBD2 identical over 13 bases. The V segment lost 2 bases and the J segment 6 bases; nucleotides outside the gene matches: 4. Germline values: CDR1 SQVTM, CDR2 ANQGSEA. The CDR3 contains 14 residues. The CDR3: CSVERTSGSGEQYF. DNA of the CDR3: TGCAGCGTTGAAAGGACTAGCGGGAGCGGCGAGCAGTACTTC.

The CDR3 region is CASSSRGRGGELFF. The CDR3 DNA is TGTGCCAGCAGTTCCAGGGGGCGAGGCGGGGAGCTGTTTTTT. This chain links TRBV28 with TRBJ2-2; 8 bases match TRBD1. There are 14 residues in the CDR3. The germline CDR1 and CDR2 sequences are MDHEN and SYDVKM. J gave up 7 bases and V 4 bases, and 5 bases lay outside the gene matches.

This sequence joins TRBV5-1 and TRBJ2-7; D is undetermined. V lost 2 bases to trimming and J lost 7 bases, with 4 bases between them. The CDR3 runs to 10 residues. Per the germline V gene, CDR1 is SGHRS and CDR2 is YFSETQ. CDR3 sequence (DNA): TGCGCCAGCAGCTTCGAGGAGCAGTACTTC. It translates to CASSFEEQYF.

The sample holds one count of this clone. The rearrangement links TRBV7-9 to TRBJ2-1; 7 bases agree with TRBD1. Trimming took 4 bases from V and 4 from J; bases not matched to a gene: 1. Per germline, CDR1 SEHNR and CDR2 FQNEAQ (reference sequence). The CDR3 has 13 amino acids. The CDR3: CASSWGQYNEQFF. The CDR3 DNA reads TGTGCCAGCAGCTGGGGACAGTACAATGAGCAGTTCTTC.

This clone turned up a few times. The V call is TRBV6-5, the J call TRBJ1-2; TRBD1 is a possible D gene (6 bases). Germline V gene sequence: CDR1 MNHEY, CDR2 SVGAGI. CDR3 length: 15 amino acids. V was pared by 6 bases and J by 5 bases, with 19 bases between. CDR3 DNA: TGTGCCAGCAGGGCCGAGGGACAACTCCTTTATGGCTACACCTTC. Its translation is CASRAEGQLLYGYTF.

The V gene is TRBV6-5, the J gene TRBJ1-1; 9 nucleotides align to TRBD1. This CDR3 is built from 15 residues. Germline-derived CDR1 and CDR2 are MNHEY and SVGAGI. J was trimmed by 3 bases and V by 10 bases; bases with no gene match: 12. CDR3 sequence: CAIRPQGQGHTEAFF. The CDR3 DNA is TGTGCCATCAGACCCCAGGGACAGGGCCACACTGAAGCTTTCTTT.

The chain couples TRBV6-1 to TRBJ2-3, with TRBD2 matching 9 bases. In germline, CDR1 is MNHNS, CDR2 SASEGT. Germline trimming cut 6 bases from V and 5 bases from J; bases unmatched to any gene: 9. There are 15 residues in the CDR3. The CDR3 coding sequence is TGTGCCAGCAGACAAAGTAGCGGGAGAATAGATACGCAGTATTTT. Translating gives CASRQSSGRIDTQYF.

This clone has a single count. The chain combines TRBV7-8 with TRBJ2-1, with 11 bases that match TRBD2. Germline V gene sequence: CDR1 SGHVS, CDR2 FQNEAQ. The CDR3 has 15 residues. The ends lost 5 bases at V and 3 bases at J; junction bases unmatched: 3. CDR3 in amino acids: CASSTSGSSYNEQFF. The CDR3, as DNA: TGTGCCAGCAGCACTAGCGGGAGTAGCTACAATGAGCAGTTCTTC.